This T cell receptor beta chain stems from a study of blood T cell repertoires in COVID-19. Study-level information: T cells, B-cell-depleted T cells, or PBMCs provided the cDNA or gDNA that served as material.

The length of the CDR3 is 15 residues. Germline trimming cut 6 bases from V and 10 bases from J; bases unmatched to any gene: 11. Per germline, CDR1 MNHEY and CDR2 SMNVEV (reference sequence). Only in-frame clones appear in the TCRdb table, and some are missing; sequencing was by immunoSEQ multiplex PCR. The table has about 78,000 clones, roughly 84% seen once. This TCR derives from a man in his fifties with acute or convalescent COVID-19. The material sequenced was peripheral blood. The genes are TRBV27 and TRBJ1-6; 8 positions match TRBD1. CDR3: CASRTGAAIRSPLHF. The CDR3 bases are TGTGCCAGCAGGACAGGGGCGGCCATAAGATCACCCCTCCACTTT.